This T cell receptor beta chain was identified in a study of monozygotic twins with inflammatory bowel disease. Study results and limitations: No single strong signal or clonotype associated with IBD was supported.

The CDR3 is 12 residues long. Each CDR3 protein gets one entry in TCRdb, which reprocessed the 5' RACE reads and gives no DNA. The listing contains around 200,000 distinct CDR3 sequences. Concerning this clonotype itself: Its antigen is undetermined.

Source material: blood. The clonotype originates from a human donor with ulcerative colitis or Crohn's disease, or a healthy co-twin of an affected twin (not recorded which). This chain connects TRBV12-3 or TRBV12-4 to TRBJ1-1; the TCRdb call, TRBD1, lacks DNA for checking. The CDR3 is CASSLPPEGSFF.